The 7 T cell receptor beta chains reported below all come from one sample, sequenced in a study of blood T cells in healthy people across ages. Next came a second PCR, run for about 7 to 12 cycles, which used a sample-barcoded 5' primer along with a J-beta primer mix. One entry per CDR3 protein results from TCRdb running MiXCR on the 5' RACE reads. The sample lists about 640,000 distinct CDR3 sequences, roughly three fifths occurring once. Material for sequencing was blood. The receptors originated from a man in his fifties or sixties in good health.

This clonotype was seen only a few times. CDR3 in amino acids: CASSSDSPLHF. The CDR3, as DNA: TGTGCCAGCAGTAGTGATTCACCCCTCCACTTT. The rearrangement joins TRBV28 to TRBJ1-6; D unresolved. Per the germline V gene, CDR1 is MDHEN and CDR2 is SYDVKM. This CDR3 has 11 amino acids. Trimming removed 5 bases at V and 8 bases at J, with 4 bases between.

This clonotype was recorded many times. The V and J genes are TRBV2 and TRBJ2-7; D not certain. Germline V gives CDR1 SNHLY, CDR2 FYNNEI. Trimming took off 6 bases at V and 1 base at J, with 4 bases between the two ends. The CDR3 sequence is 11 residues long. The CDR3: CASRESYEQYF. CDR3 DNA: TGTGCCAGCAGGGAATCCTACGAGCAGTACTTC.

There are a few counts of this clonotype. This chain's CDR3 is CASSRIGQGEETQYF. The CDR3 coding sequence is TGTGCCAGCAGTCGTATCGGACAGGGTGAAGAGACCCAGTACTTC. The chain recombines TRBV12-3 or TRBV12-4 with TRBJ2-5, with TRBD1 identical over 8 bases. The CDR3 contains 15 residues. J lost 3 bases, V lost 5 bases, and 8 bases had no gene match.

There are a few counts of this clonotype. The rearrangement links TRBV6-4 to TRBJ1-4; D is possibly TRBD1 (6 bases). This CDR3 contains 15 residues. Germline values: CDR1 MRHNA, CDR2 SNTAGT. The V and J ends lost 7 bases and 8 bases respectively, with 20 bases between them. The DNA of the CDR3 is TGTGCCAGCAATGGGACGGGGGCACCCATAGAAAAACTGTTTTTT. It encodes CASNGTGAPIEKLFF.

The CDR3 is CSARGQQDGVETQYF. CDR3 DNA sequence: TGCAGTGCTAGAGGGCAGCAGGATGGAGTGGAGACCCAGTACTTC. V usage is TRBV20-1 and J usage is TRBJ2-4; unclear D gene. The DNA matches TRBJ2-5 better at its end, which makes the J call doubtful. Germline V gene sequence: CDR1 DFQATT, CDR2 SNEGSKA (reference sequence). There are 15 residues in the CDR3.

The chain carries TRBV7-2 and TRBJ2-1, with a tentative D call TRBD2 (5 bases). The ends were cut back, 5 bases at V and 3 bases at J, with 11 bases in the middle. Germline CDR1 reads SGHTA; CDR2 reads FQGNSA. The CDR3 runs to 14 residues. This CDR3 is CASSPQRSYNEQFF. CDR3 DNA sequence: TGTGCCAGCAGCCCCCAGCGGAGCTACAATGAGCAGTTCTTC.

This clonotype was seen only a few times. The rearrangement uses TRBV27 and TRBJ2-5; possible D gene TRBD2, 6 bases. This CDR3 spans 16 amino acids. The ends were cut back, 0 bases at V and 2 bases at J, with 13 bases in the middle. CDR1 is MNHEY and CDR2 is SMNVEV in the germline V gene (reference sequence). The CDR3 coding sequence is TGTGCCAGCAGTTTATCGTTTCGGGGGAGTCAAGAGACCCAGTACTTC. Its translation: CASSLSFRGSQETQYF.